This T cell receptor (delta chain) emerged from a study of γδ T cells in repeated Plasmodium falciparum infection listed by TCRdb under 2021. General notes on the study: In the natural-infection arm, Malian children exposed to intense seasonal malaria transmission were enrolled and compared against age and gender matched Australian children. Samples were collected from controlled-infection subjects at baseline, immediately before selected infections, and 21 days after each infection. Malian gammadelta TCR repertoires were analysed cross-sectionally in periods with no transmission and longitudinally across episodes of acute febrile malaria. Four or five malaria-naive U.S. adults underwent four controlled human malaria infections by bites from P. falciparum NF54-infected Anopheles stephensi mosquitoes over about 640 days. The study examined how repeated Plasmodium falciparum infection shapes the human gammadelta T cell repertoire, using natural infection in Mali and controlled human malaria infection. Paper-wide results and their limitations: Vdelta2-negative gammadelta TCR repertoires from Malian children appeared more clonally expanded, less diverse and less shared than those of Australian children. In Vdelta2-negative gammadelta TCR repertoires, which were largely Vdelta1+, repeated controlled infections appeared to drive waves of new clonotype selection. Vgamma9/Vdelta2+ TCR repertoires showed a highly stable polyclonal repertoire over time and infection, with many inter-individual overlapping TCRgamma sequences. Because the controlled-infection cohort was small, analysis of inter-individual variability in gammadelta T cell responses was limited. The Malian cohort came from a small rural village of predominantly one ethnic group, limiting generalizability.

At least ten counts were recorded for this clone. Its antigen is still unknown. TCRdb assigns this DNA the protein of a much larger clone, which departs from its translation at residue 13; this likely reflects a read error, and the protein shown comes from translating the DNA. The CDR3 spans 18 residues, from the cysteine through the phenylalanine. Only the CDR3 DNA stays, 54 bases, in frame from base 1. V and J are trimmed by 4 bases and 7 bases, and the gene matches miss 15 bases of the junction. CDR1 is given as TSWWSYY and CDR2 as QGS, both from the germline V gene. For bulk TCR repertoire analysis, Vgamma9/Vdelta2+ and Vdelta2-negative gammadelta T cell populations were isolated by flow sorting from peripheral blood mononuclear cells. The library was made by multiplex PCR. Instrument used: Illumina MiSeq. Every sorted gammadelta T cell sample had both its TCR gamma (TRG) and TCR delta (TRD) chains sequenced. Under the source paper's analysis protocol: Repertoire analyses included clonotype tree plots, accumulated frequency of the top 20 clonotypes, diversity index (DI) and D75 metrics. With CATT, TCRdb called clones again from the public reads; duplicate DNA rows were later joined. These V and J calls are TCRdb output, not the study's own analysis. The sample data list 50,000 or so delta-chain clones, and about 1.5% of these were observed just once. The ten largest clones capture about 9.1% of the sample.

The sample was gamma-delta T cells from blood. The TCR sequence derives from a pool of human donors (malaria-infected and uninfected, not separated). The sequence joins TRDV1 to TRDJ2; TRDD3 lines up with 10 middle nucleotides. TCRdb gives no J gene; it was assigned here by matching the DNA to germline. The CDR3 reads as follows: CALGALPPPWGIVAQLFF. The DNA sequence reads TGTGCTCTTGGGGCTCTTCCTCCTCCCTGGGGGATAGTAGCACAACTCTTCTTT.